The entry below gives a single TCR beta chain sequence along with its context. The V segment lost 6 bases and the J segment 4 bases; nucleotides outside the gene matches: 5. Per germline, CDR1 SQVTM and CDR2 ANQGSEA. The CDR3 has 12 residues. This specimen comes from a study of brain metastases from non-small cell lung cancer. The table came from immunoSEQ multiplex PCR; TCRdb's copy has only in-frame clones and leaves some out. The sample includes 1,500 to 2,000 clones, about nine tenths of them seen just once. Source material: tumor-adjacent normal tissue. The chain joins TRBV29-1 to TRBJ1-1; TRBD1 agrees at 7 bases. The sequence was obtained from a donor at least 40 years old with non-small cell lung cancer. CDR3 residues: CSVYTGVTEAFF. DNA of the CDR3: TGCAGCGTCTATACAGGGGTCACTGAAGCTTTCTTT.